This T cell receptor beta chain stems from a study of T cells after yellow fever vaccination. TCRdb re-derived calls from the 5' RACE reads in MiXCR, one entry per CDR3 protein. The table records 95,000 to 100,000 distinct CDR3 sequences, around 5.8% of them present only once. V shed 1 base and J 3 bases; nucleotides not matched to a gene: 3. Looked up from germline, CDR1 is LNHNV and CDR2 is YYDKDF (reference sequence). This CDR3 is built from 16 residues. This clonotype was seen more than once but under ten times. This clonotype was obtained from a man younger than 35 who received the YFV17D yellow fever vaccine. The chain joins TRBV15 to TRBJ2-6; TRBD1 agrees at 7 bases. The sample consisted of CD8+ T cells sorted from PBMCs, taken 10 days after the yellow fever booster vaccination. The CDR3 bases are TGTGCCACCAGCAGAGCCACAGGGGTTGGGGCCAACGTCCTGACTTTC. It specifies CATSRATGVGANVLTF.